The clone carrying this T cell receptor (beta chain) appeared many times. This sample was taken from a study of T cells in Graves' hyperthyroidism and ophthalmopathy. TCR beta CDR3 sequences were amplified from RNA transcripts. Initially, a first-round RT-PCR of the TCR CDR3 employed the HTBI primer set. TCRdb processed the multiplex PCR reads anew with MiXCR; each CDR3 protein has one entry. This sample has about 600,000 distinct CDR3 sequences, with more than 15% found just once. Germline values: CDR1 SNHLY, CDR2 FYNNEI. CDR3 length: 14 residues. The V segment lost 7 bases and the J segment 5 bases; nucleotides outside the gene matches: 5.

This receptor was identified in a woman aged 35 to 49 with Graves' ophthalmopathy. This chain connects TRBV2 to TRBJ2-1; 10 bases align to TRBD2. Sequenced input: blood. This chain's CDR3 is CASKNGLADNEQFF. The DNA for the CDR3 is TGTGCCAGCAAGAACGGACTAGCGGACAATGAGCAGTTCTTC.